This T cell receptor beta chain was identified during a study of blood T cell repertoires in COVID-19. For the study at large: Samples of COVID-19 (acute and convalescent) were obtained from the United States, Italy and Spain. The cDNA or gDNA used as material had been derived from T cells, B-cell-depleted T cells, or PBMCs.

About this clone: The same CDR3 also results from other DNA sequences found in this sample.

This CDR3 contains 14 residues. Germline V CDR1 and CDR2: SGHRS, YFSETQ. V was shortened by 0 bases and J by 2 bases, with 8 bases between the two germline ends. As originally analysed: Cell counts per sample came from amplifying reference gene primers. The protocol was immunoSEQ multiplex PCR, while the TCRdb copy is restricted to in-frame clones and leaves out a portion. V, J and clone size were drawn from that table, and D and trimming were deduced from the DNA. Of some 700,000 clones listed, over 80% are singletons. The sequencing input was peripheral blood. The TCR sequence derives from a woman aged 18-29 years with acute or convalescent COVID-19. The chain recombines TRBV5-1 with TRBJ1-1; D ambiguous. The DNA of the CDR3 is TGCGCCAGCAGCTTGGGGACGGGAAACACTGAAGCTTTCTTT. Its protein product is CASSLGTGNTEAFF. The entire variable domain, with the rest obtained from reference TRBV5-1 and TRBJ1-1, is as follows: KAGVTQTPRYLIKTRGQQVTLSCSPISGHRSVSWYQQTPGQGLQFLFEYFSETQRNKGNFPGRFSGRQFSNSRSEMNVSTLELGDSALYLCASSLGTGNTEAFFGQGTRLTVV.